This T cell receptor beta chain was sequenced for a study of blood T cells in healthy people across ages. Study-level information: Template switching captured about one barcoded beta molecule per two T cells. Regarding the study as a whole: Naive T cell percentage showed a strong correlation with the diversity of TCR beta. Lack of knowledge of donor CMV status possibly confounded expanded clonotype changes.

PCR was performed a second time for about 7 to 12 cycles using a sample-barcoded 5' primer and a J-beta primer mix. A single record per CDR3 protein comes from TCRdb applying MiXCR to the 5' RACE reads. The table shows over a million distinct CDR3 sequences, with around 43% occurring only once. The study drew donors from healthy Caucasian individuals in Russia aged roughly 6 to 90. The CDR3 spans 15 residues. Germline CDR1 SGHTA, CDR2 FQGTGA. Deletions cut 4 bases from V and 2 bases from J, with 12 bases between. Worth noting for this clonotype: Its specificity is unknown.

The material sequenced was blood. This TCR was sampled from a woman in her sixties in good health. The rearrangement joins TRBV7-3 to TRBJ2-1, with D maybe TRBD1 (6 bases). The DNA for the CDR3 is TGTGCCAGCAGCTCCTTCGACAGGACCTACAATGAGCAGTTCTTC. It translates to CASSSFDRTYNEQFF.